Listed here are 23 T cell receptor beta chains from one sample, sequenced in a study of cytomegalovirus exposure and HLA in healthy donors (dated by TCRdb to about 2017). To prepare the library, the immunoSEQ multiplex PCR assay was applied. A mixture of 60 forward primers for TCR Vbeta segments and 13 reverse primers for TCR Jbeta segments was used in the multiplex PCR. The immuneACCESS repertoire file appears here via TCRdb, limited to in-frame rearrangements. These files lack a portion of the clones; in checked studies, under half of the deficit traces to unresolved V genes, and the cause of the others is not known. The sample table records about 140,000 clones; around 85% of these occur just once. Of the sample, approximately 10% falls within the top ten clones. Sequencing was carried out using PBMCs. Receptor source: a woman aged 45-60 years in good health and CMV-seropositive.

The chain recombines TRBV5-6 with TRBJ2-6; the match to TRBD2 covers 11 bases. Germline trimming cut 4 bases from V and 0 bases from J; bases unmatched to any gene: 9. This CDR3 contains 19 residues. Germline values: CDR1 SGHDT, CDR2 YYEEEE. This chain's CDR3 is CASSHDPGLAVSGANVLTF. The DNA for the CDR3 is TGTGCCAGCAGCCACGACCCGGGACTAGCGGTCTCTGGGGCCAACGTCCTGACTTTC. The full variable domain, its missing parts supplied by reference TRBV5-6 and TRBJ2-6, is DAGVTQSPTHLIKTRGQQVTLRCSPKSGHDTVSWYQQALGQGPQFIFQYYEEEERQRGNFPDRFSGHQFPNYSSELNVNALLLGDSALYLCASSHDPGLAVSGANVLTFGAGSRLTVL.

The CDR3 sequence is CASSQVPAGYQETQYF. The CDR3 coding sequence is TGTGCCAGCAGCCAAGTGCCAGCGGGGTACCAAGAGACCCAGTACTTC. The J gene is TRBJ2-5, the V gene TRBV4-2, with 7 bases lining up with TRBD2. V was pared by 1 base and J by 0 bases, with 5 bases of the junction left unmatched. The CDR3 runs to 16 residues. CDR1 is LGHNA, CDR2 YNFKEQ, per germline.

A few counts support this clone. The V gene is TRBV10-1, the J gene TRBJ2-5, with 9 positions matching TRBD1. Near its end, the DNA agrees better with TRBJ2-7, so the J call may be wrong. This CDR3 has 14 residues. In germline, CDR1 is WNHNN, CDR2 SYGVQD (reference sequence). CDR3 residues: CASRPGQGCNEQYF. In DNA form, the CDR3 reads TGCGCCAGCAGGCCGGGACAGGGATGTAACGAGCAGTACTTC.

This clone was detected only a few times. The rearrangement joins TRBV30 to TRBJ1-6; D uncertain. Germline V gene data show CDR1 as GTSNPN and CDR2 as SVGIG (reference sequence). CDR3 length: 13 amino acids. V dropped 1 base and J dropped 7 bases, with 8 bases sitting between them. The CDR3 loop reads CAWSDSLNSPLHF. CDR3 sequence (DNA): TGTGCCTGGAGTGACAGCCTGAATTCACCCCTCCACTTT.

The chain couples TRBV7-3 to TRBJ2-5; D is perhaps TRBD2 (5 bases). The CDR3 is 15 amino acids. Germline assignment: CDR1 SGHTA and CDR2 FQGTGA. The V end was cut by 2 bases, the J end by 3 bases, with 13 bases between. The CDR3 reads CASSLLGLHEETQYF. The CDR3 bases are TGTGCCAGCAGCTTACTCGGACTGCACGAAGAGACCCAGTACTTC.

The V call is TRBV15, the J call TRBJ2-3; D is possibly TRBD1 (6 bases). CDR1 LNHNV and CDR2 YYDKDF come from the germline V gene (reference sequence). CDR3 length: 14 amino acids. Trimming removed 3 bases from V and 4 bases from J, with 11 bases in between. CDR3 nucleotides: TGTGCCACCAGCAGCTACAGGGCCGCAGATACGCAGTATTTT. Amino acids: CATSSYRAADTQYF.

This clone appeared a few times. The chain joins TRBV6-5 to TRBJ1-1, with a possible D match to TRBD1 (5 bases). CDR3 length: 14 amino acids. Germline V lookup: CDR1 MNHEY, CDR2 SVGAGI. Trimming cost V 5 bases and J 1 base, with 11 bases left between them. CDR3 sequence: CASSLRDGNTEAFF. In nucleotides, the CDR3 is TGTGCCAGCAGTCTCAGGGATGGGAACACTGAAGCTTTCTTT.

Concerning this clone itself: An end of the junction does not agree with germline; a read error may underlie this. Other DNA sequences within the sample encode an identical CDR3. The chain recombines TRBV2 with TRBJ2-7; no clear D. CDR1 and CDR2 (germline): SNHLY, FYNNEI. The CDR3 totals 10 residues. CDR3 amino acids: CASSHYEQYF. The CDR3 region has the DNA TGCGCCAGCAGTCACTACGAGCAGTACTTC.

On this clone: Other DNA sequences within the sample encode an identical CDR3. V and J are TRBV18 and TRBJ1-1; possible D gene TRBD1, 6 bases. Looked up from germline, CDR1 is KGHSH and CDR2 is LQKENI. There are 13 residues in the CDR3. Deletions cut 2 bases from V and 5 bases from J, with 9 bases between. The CDR3 nucleotides are TGTGCCAGCTCACCAAACAGGGAGACTGAAGCTTTCTTT. This sequence encodes CASSPNRETEAFF.

This clone was seen more than once but under ten times. The gene calls are TRBV11-3 and TRBJ2-3; 8 positions match TRBD2. Germline V gene sequence: CDR1 SGHNT, CDR2 YENEEA. This CDR3 spans 15 amino acids. The V gene end was trimmed by 0 bases and the J gene end by 5 bases; junction bases not matched to a gene: 4. CDR3 amino acids: CASSLEAGGVDTQYF. The CDR3 nucleotides are TGTGCCAGCAGCTTAGAGGCGGGGGGAGTAGATACGCAGTATTTT.

This clone was seen only once. The chain has TRBV4-1 and TRBJ2-5; the D gene is possibly TRBD1 (6 bases). The J call may be mistaken, given a closer DNA end match to TRBJ2-7. Per germline, CDR1 MGHRA and CDR2 YSYEKL. This CDR3 is built from 14 residues. In DNA form, the CDR3 reads TGCGCCAGCAGCCAAGATGACAGGTTCTACGAGCAGTACTTC. As protein: CASSQDDRFYEQYF.

The chain uses TRBV6-4 and TRBJ2-3; 13 bases line up with TRBD2. Germline CDR1 is MRHNA and CDR2 is SNTAGT. The CDR3 is made up of 14 amino acids. V trimming: 5 bases; J trimming: 4 bases; junction bases outside the gene matches: 0. For the CDR3, the DNA is TGTGCCAGCAGTACTAGCGGGGGGGCAGATACGCAGTATTTT. Encoded protein: CASSTSGGADTQYF.

This chain uses TRBV10-3 with TRBJ2-5, with 7 bases aligning to TRBD2. Germline lookup yields CDR1 ENHRY and CDR2 SYGVKD. The CDR3 is 15 residues long. V gave up 0 bases and J gave up 4 bases; unmatched junction bases: 5. The CDR3 nucleotides read TGTGCCATCAGTGAGTCGGGCGGGGAGGGAGAGACCCAGTACTTC. This gives the protein CAISESGGEGETQYF.

The V gene is TRBV5-4, the J gene TRBJ1-3; 7 nucleotides align to TRBD1. There are 14 residues in the CDR3. Germline V CDR1 and CDR2: SGHNT, YYREEE (reference sequence). After removal of 4 bases from V and 2 bases from J, the junction contained 3 bases not matched to a gene. The chain's CDR3 is CASSPGTAGNTIYF. CDR3 DNA sequence: TGTGCCAGCAGCCCAGGGACAGCTGGAAACACCATATATTTT.

The genes are TRBV9 and TRBJ2-7; D possibly corresponds to TRBD1 (6 bases). Trimming took 3 bases from V and 6 from J, leaving 13 bases between them. The CDR3 has 13 residues. The germline V gene encodes CDR1 SGDLS and CDR2 YYNGEE. CDR3 amino acids: CASSDRVTSEQYF. As DNA, the CDR3 is TGTGCCAGCAGCGACAGGGTTACGTCCGAGCAGTACTTC.

This clone was detected a few times. The rearrangement uses TRBV5-1 and TRBJ2-5, with 8 bases fitting TRBD2. Looked up from germline, CDR1 is SGHRS and CDR2 is YFSETQ. There are 15 residues in the CDR3. Germline trimming cut 0 bases from V and 5 bases from J; bases unmatched to any gene: 6. The CDR3 loop reads CASSLGIGGAETQYF. The CDR3 bases are TGCGCCAGCAGCTTGGGAATCGGGGGGGCCGAGACCCAGTACTTC.

This clone occurred a few times. The chain links TRBV5-1 to TRBJ1-1, with D uncertain. The CDR3 spans 14 residues. Germline V CDR1 and CDR2: SGHRS, YFSETQ. V was pared by 1 base and J by 0 bases, with 7 bases between. For the CDR3, the DNA is TGCGCCAGCAGCTTGAGCACCATGAACACTGAAGCTTTCTTT. Translating it yields CASSLSTMNTEAFF.

This clone was observed once. J is TRBJ2-5 and V is TRBV18, with D tentatively TRBD1 (6 bases). The CDR3 extends over 13 amino acids. Germline V gene sequence: CDR1 KGHSH, CDR2 LQKENI. Trimming took 6 bases from V and 4 from J, leaving 12 bases between them. Here the CDR3 DNA reads TGTGCCAGCTCGAGGGACACCGGAGAGACCCAGTACTTC. It encodes CASSRDTGETQYF.

The chain links TRBV5-4 to TRBJ1-2; D remains unclear. Trimming left V 0 bases short and J 4 bases short, with 10 bases between. The germline V gene has CDR1 SGHNT and CDR2 YYREEE (reference sequence). This CDR3 spans 14 amino acids. The CDR3 DNA follows: TGTGCCAGCAGCTTGGGGGTGGGGAGCTATGGCTACACCTTC. Amino acids: CASSLGVGSYGYTF.

V gene TRBV6-5 combines with J gene TRBJ2-1; 7 bases line up with TRBD2. Germline V gene lookup returns CDR1 MNHEY and CDR2 SVGAGI. V was clipped by 11 bases and J by 9 bases; unmatched bases: 10. This CDR3 comprises 12 residues. The CDR3 DNA sequence: TGTGCCGCCGCAAGGGAGGGGTCTGAGCAGTTCTTC. This gives the protein CAAAREGSEQFF.

The chain recombines TRBV4-2 with TRBJ2-3; the D gene is possibly TRBD2 (5 bases). The V gene lost 5 bases and the J gene lost 2 bases, with 14 bases spanning the gap. The CDR3 extends over 15 amino acids. From germline, CDR1 is LGHNA and CDR2 YNFKEQ. This CDR3 is CASSGSLAPTDTQYF. As DNA, the CDR3 is TGTGCCAGCAGCGGCAGTCTAGCCCCCACAGATACGCAGTATTTT.

The chain has TRBV27 and TRBJ1-6; TRBD1 matches 8 bases. V was pared by 5 bases and J by 7 bases, with 16 bases of the junction left unmatched. Per the germline V gene, CDR1 is MNHEY and CDR2 is SMNVEV (reference sequence). The CDR3 consists of 18 residues. The CDR3, as DNA: TGTGCCAGCAGTCCCTTCTCCATTTCGACAGGGGAAAATTCACCCCTCCACTTT. This codes for CASSPFSISTGENSPLHF.

This clone was seen a single time. This sequence joins TRBV29-1 and TRBJ2-5; TRBD1 might be the D (6 bases). Per germline, CDR1 SQVTM and CDR2 ANQGSEA. This CDR3 comprises 12 residues. Trimming stripped 6 bases from V and 4 bases from J, with 12 bases between. CDR3 residues: CSVYRAGETQYF. The CDR3 DNA reads as TGCAGCGTGTACAGGGCGGGAGAGACCCAGTACTTC.